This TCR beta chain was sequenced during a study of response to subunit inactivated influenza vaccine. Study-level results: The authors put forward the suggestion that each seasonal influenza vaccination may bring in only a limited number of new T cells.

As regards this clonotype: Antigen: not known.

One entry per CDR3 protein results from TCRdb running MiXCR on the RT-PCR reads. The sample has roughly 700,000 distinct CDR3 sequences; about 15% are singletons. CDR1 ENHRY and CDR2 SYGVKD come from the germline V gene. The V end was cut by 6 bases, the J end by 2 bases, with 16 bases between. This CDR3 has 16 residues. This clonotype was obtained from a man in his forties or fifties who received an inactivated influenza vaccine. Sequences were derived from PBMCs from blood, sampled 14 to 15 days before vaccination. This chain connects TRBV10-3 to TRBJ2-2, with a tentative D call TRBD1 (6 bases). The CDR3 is CAIRRIMTGNTGELFF. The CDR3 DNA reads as TGTGCCATCAGGAGAATTATGACAGGAAACACCGGGGAGCTGTTTTTT.